The 27 T cell receptor beta chains given below trace back to one sample, sequenced in a study of blood T cell repertoires in COVID-19. The assay was immunoSEQ multiplex PCR, and TCRdb's table has in-frame clones only and misses some. The sample carries about 200,000 clones, under 90% recorded once. Sequenced sample: peripheral blood. The receptors come from a man aged 35-49 years with acute or convalescent COVID-19.

The CDR3 protein is CASSSLSGVSTGELFF. In DNA, the CDR3 is TGCGCCAGCAGCTCCCTGTCCGGGGTTAGCACCGGGGAGCTGTTTTTT. The chain combines TRBV5-1 with TRBJ2-2, with a tentative D call TRBD2 (5 bases). The length of the CDR3 is 16 residues. Trimming pared 3 bases from V and 4 bases from J, leaving 16 bases between. Per germline, CDR1 SGHRS and CDR2 YFSETQ.

The chain recombines TRBV7-9 with TRBJ2-5; 9 bases agree with TRBD2. The germline gives CDR1 SEHNR, CDR2 FQNEAQ (reference sequence). The CDR3 extends over 15 amino acids. J lost 2 bases, V lost 1 base, and 2 bases had no gene match. CDR3 loop: CASSLGLAEQETQYF. The CDR3 DNA follows: TGTGCCAGCAGCTTAGGACTAGCGGAACAAGAGACCCAGTACTTC.

The gene calls are TRBV5-4 and TRBJ2-3; 8 positions agree with TRBD1. Unmatched junction bases numbered 5, after V lost 2 bases and J lost 0 bases. Germline-derived CDR1 and CDR2 are SGHNT and YYREEE (reference sequence). This CDR3 is 16 amino acids long. The CDR3 DNA follows: TGTGCCAGCAGCTTCGGACAGGGAGCTAGCACAGATACGCAGTATTTT. Encoded protein: CASSFGQGASTDTQYF. Variable domain in full (rest from reference TRBV5-4 and TRBJ2-3): ETGVTQSPTHLIKTRGQQVTLRCSSQSGHNTVSWYQQALGQGPQFIFQYYREEENGRGNFPPRFSGLQFPNYSSELNVNALELDDSALYLCASSFGQGASTDTQYFGPGTRLTVL.

This sequence joins TRBV27 and TRBJ2-5, with D perhaps TRBD2 (5 bases). The germline gives CDR1 MNHEY, CDR2 SMNVEV (reference sequence). V was cut by 3 bases and J by 1 base, with 9 bases left in between. CDR3 size: 14 residues. DNA of the CDR3: TGTGCCAGCAGTTTCCGGGATACCCAAGAGACCCAGTACTTC. It yields the protein CASSFRDTQETQYF.

The chain recombines TRBV2 with TRBJ2-7, with TRBD1 matching 7 bases. Germline CDR1 reads SNHLY; CDR2 reads FYNNEI. The CDR3 extends over 13 amino acids. Trimming cost V 5 bases and J 7 bases; bases outside gene matches: 8. The CDR3 coding sequence is TGTGCCAGCAGTTTCTACAGGGGACAGGAGCAGTACTTC. The encoded protein is CASSFYRGQEQYF.

In its sample, this clone was seen a few times. This chain's CDR3 is CASSPDRGRVEQYF. DNA for the CDR3: TGTGCCAGCTCACCCGACAGGGGGCGAGTCGAGCAGTACTTC. The chain combines TRBV18 with TRBJ2-7; 10 nucleotides agree with TRBD1. The trim removed 3 bases at V and 6 bases at J, leaving 5 bases unmatched. The germline gives CDR1 KGHSH, CDR2 LQKENI. The length of the CDR3 is 14 residues.

The gene calls are TRBV5-6 and TRBJ2-7; 7 nucleotides match TRBD1. CDR3 size: 16 residues. CDR1 SGHDT and CDR2 YYEEEE come from the germline V gene. J lost 1 base, V lost 3 bases, and 10 bases had no gene match. The CDR3 sequence is CASSYSGDRFSYEQYF. In DNA form, the CDR3 reads TGTGCCAGCAGCTATTCCGGGGACAGATTTTCCTACGAGCAGTACTTC.

This sequence joins TRBV7-8 and TRBJ1-6, with D uncertain. The CDR3 length is 16 residues. V was cut by 2 bases and J by 0 bases, with 8 bases left in between. Germline values: CDR1 SGHVS, CDR2 FQNEAQ. The CDR3 is CASSLKGGSYNSPLHF. In DNA, the CDR3 is TGTGCCAGCAGCTTAAAGGGAGGCTCCTATAATTCACCCCTCCACTTT.

This clone showed up just once. The chain employs TRBV18 and TRBJ2-2; D is perhaps TRBD1 (5 bases). The CDR3 contains 16 residues. V lost 2 bases and J lost 2, with 12 bases in between. Looked up from germline, CDR1 is KGHSH and CDR2 is LQKENI. In DNA, the CDR3 is TGTGCCAGCTCACCAAAGGGGCAGGTCAACACCGGGGAGCTGTTTTTT. Translating gives CASSPKGQVNTGELFF. The full variable domain, in which reference TRBV18 and TRBJ2-2 provide the parts outside the CDR3, is NAGVMQNPRHLVRRRGQEARLRCSPMKGHSHVYWYRQLPEEGLKFMVYLQKENIIDESGMPKERFSAEFPKEGPSILRIQQVVRGDSAAYFCASSPKGQVNTGELFFGEGSRLTVL.

The rearrangement links TRBV7-2 to TRBJ1-3, with D hard to call. The CDR3 contains 13 residues. Germline V CDR1 and CDR2: SGHTA, FQGNSA. Trimming took 1 base from V and 4 from J, leaving 5 bases between them. CDR3 DNA sequence: TGTGCCAGCAGCTTAGGGCAAGGAAACACCATATATTTT. Its protein product is CASSLGQGNTIYF.

This sequence joins TRBV5-1 and TRBJ2-5; 11 bases fit TRBD2. Germline V gene sequence: CDR1 SGHRS, CDR2 YFSETQ. The CDR3 is made up of 16 amino acids. Trimming cost V 4 bases and J 2 bases; bases outside gene matches: 7. In DNA form, the CDR3 reads TGCGCCAGCAGCCGCGGGACTAGCGGATTTCAAGAGACCCAGTACTTC. Residues: CASSRGTSGFQETQYF.

The J gene is TRBJ1-1, the V gene TRBV10-1, with TRBD1 matching 7 bases. V lost 7 bases to trimming and J lost 0 bases; unmatched junction nucleotides: 14. The CDR3 is made up of 17 amino acids. Germline values: CDR1 WNHNN, CDR2 SYGVQD (reference sequence). The DNA of the CDR3 is TGCGCCAGCACCCCCCGCTGGGACAGTCGCTTGAACACTGAAGCTTTCTTT. It encodes CASTPRWDSRLNTEAFF.

In this sample, this clone turned up once. The chain links TRBV11-2 to TRBJ1-1, with unresolved D. Germline CDR1 reads SGHAT; CDR2 reads FQNNGV. The CDR3 sequence is 14 residues long. Trimming removed 5 bases from V and 3 bases from J, with 13 bases in between. CDR3 amino acids: CASSPHRHDTEAFF. CDR3 DNA: TGTGCCAGCAGCCCCCACAGACACGACACTGAAGCTTTCTTT.

This clone was recorded once. This chain links TRBV4-1 with TRBJ2-1, with D perhaps TRBD2 (6 bases). The germline V and J ends were trimmed by 3 bases and 10 bases, with 10 bases remaining between them. Germline values: CDR1 MGHRA, CDR2 YSYEKL. CDR3 length: 12 residues. The CDR3 region is CASSHGLMEQFF. The CDR3 DNA is TGCGCCAGCAGCCATGGACTAATGGAGCAGTTCTTC.

The CDR3 nucleotides are TGTGCCACCAGTGATTGGGACAGGGCCTATGGCTACACCTTC. Its protein product is CATSDWDRAYGYTF. The chain recombines TRBV24-1 with TRBJ1-2; 9 bases map to TRBD1. V shed 2 bases and J 4 bases; nucleotides not matched to a gene: 1. The CDR3 has 14 residues. In germline, CDR1 is KGHDR, CDR2 SFDVKD.

This clone has only one observation. The rearrangement links TRBV28 to TRBJ1-5; D not certain. Germline loops: CDR1 MDHEN, CDR2 SYDVKM. CDR3 length: 16 residues. The V end was cut by 6 bases, the J end by 2 bases, with 17 bases between. The CDR3 here is CASSPESIMGNQPQHF. The CDR3 nucleotides are TGTGCCAGCAGCCCCGAGAGCATAATGGGCAATCAGCCCCAGCATTTT.

V is TRBV6-5 and J is TRBJ1-2; weak D call: TRBD1 (5 bases). Germline V gene data show CDR1 as MNHEY and CDR2 as SVGAGI. Trimming removed 6 bases at V and 2 bases at J, with 10 bases between. There are 13 residues in the CDR3. CDR3 region: CASRLTVNYGYTF. CDR3 nucleotide sequence: TGTGCCAGCAGGCTGACAGTAAACTATGGCTACACCTTC.

The chain has TRBV6-2 or TRBV6-3 and TRBJ1-1, with 8 nucleotides matching TRBD1. The trim removed 0 bases at V and 0 bases at J, leaving 6 bases unmatched. The V gene's germline CDR1 is MNHEY and CDR2 SVGEGT. The CDR3 has 17 residues. The CDR3 loop is CASSYSTGTGMNTEAFF. CDR3 nucleotide sequence: TGTGCCAGCAGTTACTCTACCGGGACAGGTATGAACACTGAAGCTTTCTTT.

This clone is a singleton in its sample. The CDR3 sequence is CASSSINRVSPYEQYF. The CDR3 nucleotides are TGTGCCAGCAGCTCAATAAACAGGGTCAGCCCATACGAGCAGTACTTC. The chain links TRBV7-2 to TRBJ2-7; tentatively, D is TRBD1 (6 bases). There are 16 residues in the CDR3. Deletions cut 4 bases from V and 4 bases from J, with 20 bases between. Germline CDR1 is SGHTA and CDR2 is FQGNSA.

The chain is built from TRBV27 and TRBJ2-3, with 11 bases aligning to TRBD2. There are 15 residues in the CDR3. V lost 6 bases to trimming and J lost 4 bases; unmatched junction nucleotides: 6. CDR1 is MNHEY, CDR2 SMNVEV, per germline (reference sequence). The CDR3 here is CASSASGGMADTQYF. In DNA form, the CDR3 reads TGTGCCAGCAGCGCTAGCGGGGGGATGGCAGATACGCAGTATTTT.

This clone was detected once. The V call is TRBV7-8, the J call TRBJ1-1; 7 bases map to TRBD1. CDR3 length: 17 amino acids. In germline, CDR1 is SGHVS, CDR2 FQNEAQ. J was trimmed by 0 bases and V by 3 bases; bases with no gene match: 10. In DNA, the CDR3 is TGTGCCAGCAGCTTCCGGACAGGAGGTACCATGAACACTGAAGCTTTCTTT. It encodes CASSFRTGGTMNTEAFF.

V gene TRBV6-2 or TRBV6-3 combines with J gene TRBJ1-2, with TRBD1 as a possible D gene (5 bases). Trimming left V 4 bases short and J 8 bases short, with 14 bases between. Germline loops: CDR1 MNHEY, CDR2 SVGEGT. This CDR3 has 13 amino acids. This CDR3 is CASSSTGGSGYTF. Here the CDR3 DNA reads TGTGCCAGCAGTTCTACAGGCGGCTCGGGCTACACCTTC.

V is TRBV4-3 and J is TRBJ2-3; possible D gene TRBD1, 5 bases. The V gene's germline CDR1 is LGHNA and CDR2 YSLEER. Trimming cost V 0 bases and J 1 base, with 11 bases left between them. There are 16 residues in the CDR3. CDR3 nucleotide sequence: TGCGCCAGCAGCCAAGATCAGGGCAGGGGCACAGATACGCAGTATTTT. This sequence encodes CASSQDQGRGTDTQYF.

This clone is a singleton in its sample. This CDR3 is CASSLYPTGGTFDQPQHF. For the CDR3, the DNA is TGTGCCAGCAGCTTGTATCCGACAGGGGGCACGTTTGATCAGCCCCAGCATTTT. J is TRBJ1-5 and V is TRBV5-5; 10 nucleotides line up with TRBD1. Per germline, CDR1 SGHKS and CDR2 YYEKEE (reference sequence). V dropped 1 base and J dropped 5; count of bases not matched to a gene: 12. There are 18 residues in the CDR3.

The chain uses TRBV15 and TRBJ2-3; tentatively, D is TRBD1 (5 bases). This CDR3 is 15 amino acids long. The V gene's germline CDR1 is LNHNV and CDR2 YYDKDF (reference sequence). Trimming cost V 4 bases and J 0 bases, with 11 bases left between them. The CDR3 region is CATSKGVDSTDTQYF. The CDR3 coding sequence is TGTGCCACCAGCAAAGGGGTTGATAGCACAGATACGCAGTATTTT.

The V and J genes are TRBV7-9 and TRBJ1-6; no clear D gene. This CDR3 has 15 residues. Germline CDR1 is SEHNR and CDR2 is FQNEAQ (reference sequence). Trimming cost V 1 base and J 5 bases, with 9 bases left between them. The CDR3 region is CASSLGAADNSPLHF. CDR3 in DNA: TGTGCCAGCAGCTTAGGGGCAGCCGATAATTCACCCCTCCACTTT. The variable domain in full, with the rest retrieved from reference TRBV7-9 and TRBJ1-6, is DTGVSQNPRHKITKRGQNVTFRCDPISEHNRLYWYRQTLGQGPEFLTYFQNEAQLEKSRLLSDRFSAERPKGSFSTLEIQRTEQGDSAMYLCASSLGAADNSPLHFGNGTRLTVT.

The chain is built from TRBV4-3 and TRBJ2-2; a weak D match, TRBD2 (7 bases). This CDR3 contains 17 residues. Germline CDR1 and CDR2: LGHNA and YSLEER. V dropped 1 base and J dropped 2 bases, with 14 bases sitting between them. CDR3 amino acids: CASSQVRGGGNTGELFF. The CDR3 coding sequence is TGCGCCAGCAGCCAAGTTCGAGGGGGGGGAAACACCGGGGAGCTGTTTTTT.